This T cell receptor beta chain was recorded in a study of shared clonotypes between healthy human individuals. In its sample, this clone was seen once. Compared with germline, one end of the junction differs, possibly owing to a read error. CDR3 size: 13 residues. The germline CDR1 and CDR2 sequences are SGHTA and FQGTGA. Method: immunoSEQ multiplex PCR; TCRdb's copy keeps in-frame clones and lacks some. Among over 2,000,000 clones, around 93% were seen once, and the ten largest hold about 1.6%. CD8 cells classed as naive were CD45RO-negative and positively selected for CCR7, excluding terminally differentiated effector memory CD45RA+ cells.

This TCR came from a man between 18 and 35 years old in good health. Some clones in this sample may be carry-over from other donors' samples. The rearrangement uses TRBV7-3 and TRBJ2-2; D is unclear. Sequencing was performed on naive CD8+ T cells from PBMCs. The CDR3 sequence: CASSVTVAGELFF. CDR3 nucleotides: TGTGCCAGCAGCGTAACAGTAGCCGGGGAGCTGTTTTTT. Based on the CDR3 plus reference TRBV7-3 and TRBJ2-2, the full variable domain is GAGVSQTPSNKVTEKGKYVELRCDPISGHTALYWYRQSLGQGPEFLIYFQGTGAADDSGLPNDRFFAVRPEGSVSTLKIQRTERGDSAVYLCASSVTVAGELFFGEGSRLTVL.